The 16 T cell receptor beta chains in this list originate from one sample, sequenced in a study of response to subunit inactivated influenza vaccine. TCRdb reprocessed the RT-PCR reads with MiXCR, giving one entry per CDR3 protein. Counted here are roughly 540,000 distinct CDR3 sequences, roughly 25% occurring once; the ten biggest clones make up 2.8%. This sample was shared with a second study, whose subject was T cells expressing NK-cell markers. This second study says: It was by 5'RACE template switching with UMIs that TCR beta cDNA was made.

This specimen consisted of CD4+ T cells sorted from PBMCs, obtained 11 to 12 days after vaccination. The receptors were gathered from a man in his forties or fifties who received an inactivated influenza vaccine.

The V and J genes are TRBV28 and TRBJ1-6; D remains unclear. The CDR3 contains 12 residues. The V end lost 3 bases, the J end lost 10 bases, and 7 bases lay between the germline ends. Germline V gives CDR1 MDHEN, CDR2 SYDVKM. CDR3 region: CASSLRVSPLHF. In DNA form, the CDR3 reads TGTGCCAGCAGTTTGCGGGTGTCACCCCTCCACTTT.

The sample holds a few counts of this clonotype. Written as DNA, the CDR3 is TGCAGTGCTAGTAGTCTCGGGGTTTGGAGCAATCAGCCCCAGCATTTT. Its protein is CSASSLGVWSNQPQHF. This chain links TRBV20-1 with TRBJ1-5; D remains ambiguous. Germline loops: CDR1 DFQATT, CDR2 SNEGSKA (reference sequence). This CDR3 spans 16 amino acids. The V and J ends lost 3 bases and 1 base respectively, with 16 bases between them.

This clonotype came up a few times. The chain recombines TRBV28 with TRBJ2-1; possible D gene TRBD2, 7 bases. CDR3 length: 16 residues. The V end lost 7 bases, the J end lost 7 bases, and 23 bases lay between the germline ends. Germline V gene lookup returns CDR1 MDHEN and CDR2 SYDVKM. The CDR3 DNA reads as TGTGCCAGCACCGCCGGGGGGCATGGGTTCTGGAATGAGCAGTTCTTC. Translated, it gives CASTAGGHGFWNEQFF.

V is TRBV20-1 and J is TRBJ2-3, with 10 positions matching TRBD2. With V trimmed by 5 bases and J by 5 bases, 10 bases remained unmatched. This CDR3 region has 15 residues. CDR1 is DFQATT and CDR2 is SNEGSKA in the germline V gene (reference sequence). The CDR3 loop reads CSASSGSRAGDTQYF. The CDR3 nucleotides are TGCAGTGCTTCTAGCGGGAGTCGGGCTGGAGATACGCAGTATTTT.

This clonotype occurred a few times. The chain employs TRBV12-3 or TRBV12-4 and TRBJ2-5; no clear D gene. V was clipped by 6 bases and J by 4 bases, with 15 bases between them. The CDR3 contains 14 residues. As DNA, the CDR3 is TGTGCCAGCAGCCAGACCCTTCCGCCAGAGACCCAGTACTTC. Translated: CASSQTLPPETQYF.

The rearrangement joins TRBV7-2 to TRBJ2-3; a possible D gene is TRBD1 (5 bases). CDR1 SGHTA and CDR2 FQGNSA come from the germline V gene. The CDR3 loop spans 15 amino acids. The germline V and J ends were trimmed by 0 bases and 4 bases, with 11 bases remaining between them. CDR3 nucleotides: TGTGCCAGCAGCTTAGCCGGCAGGGTTGCAGATACGCAGTATTTT. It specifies CASSLAGRVADTQYF.

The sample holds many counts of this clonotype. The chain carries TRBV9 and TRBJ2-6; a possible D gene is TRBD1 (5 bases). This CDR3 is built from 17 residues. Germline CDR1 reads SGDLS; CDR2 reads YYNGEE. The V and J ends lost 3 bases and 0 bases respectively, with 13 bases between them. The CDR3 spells CASSAHDSHSGANVLTF. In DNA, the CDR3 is TGTGCCAGCAGCGCCCATGACAGCCACTCTGGGGCCAACGTCCTGACTTTC.

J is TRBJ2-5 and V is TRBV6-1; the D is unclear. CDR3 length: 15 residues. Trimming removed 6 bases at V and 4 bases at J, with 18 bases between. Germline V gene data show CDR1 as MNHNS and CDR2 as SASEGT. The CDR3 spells CASSNQRGLRETQYF. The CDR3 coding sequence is TGTGCCAGCAGCAACCAAAGAGGATTGAGAGAGACCCAGTACTTC.

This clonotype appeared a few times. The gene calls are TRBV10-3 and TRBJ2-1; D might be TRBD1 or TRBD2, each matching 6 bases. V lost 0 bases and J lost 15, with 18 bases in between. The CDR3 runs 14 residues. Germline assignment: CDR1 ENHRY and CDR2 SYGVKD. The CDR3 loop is CAISESSSGEELFF. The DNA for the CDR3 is TGTGCCATCAGTGAGTCGTCTTCAGGGGAGGAACTGTTCTTC.

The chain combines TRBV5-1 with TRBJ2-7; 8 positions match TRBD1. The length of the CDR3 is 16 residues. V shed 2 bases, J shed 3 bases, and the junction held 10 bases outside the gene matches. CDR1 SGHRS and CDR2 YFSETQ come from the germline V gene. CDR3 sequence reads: CASSLGQGGFGYEQYF. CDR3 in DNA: TGCGCCAGCAGCTTAGGACAGGGTGGGTTTGGCTACGAGCAGTACTTC.

CDR3 in DNA: TGCAGCGTTGCGTTAGCGGGGACCCAAGACATTCAGTACTTC. This gives the protein CSVALAGTQDIQYF. This chain joins TRBV29-1 and TRBJ2-4; 8 nucleotides align to TRBD2. CDR3 size: 14 residues. Per germline, CDR1 SQVTM and CDR2 ANQGSEA. The V and J ends lost 4 bases and 8 bases, in that order; junction bases with no gene match: 10.

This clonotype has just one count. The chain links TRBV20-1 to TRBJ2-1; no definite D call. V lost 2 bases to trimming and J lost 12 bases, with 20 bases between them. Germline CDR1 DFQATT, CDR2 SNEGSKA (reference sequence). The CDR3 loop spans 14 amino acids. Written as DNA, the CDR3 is TGCAGTGCTAGATCCCTCGGTCTTCCCGTCGGGCAGTTCTTC. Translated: CSARSLGLPVGQFF.

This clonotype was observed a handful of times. DNA of the CDR3: TGTGCCAGCAGTTTTACGCGCACTAAAAACACTGAAGCTTTCTTT. It is translated as CASSFTRTKNTEAFF. The chain has TRBV12-3 or TRBV12-4 and TRBJ1-1; D gene ambiguous. V lost 3 bases, J lost 2 bases, and 13 bases lay in between. This CDR3 has 15 residues.

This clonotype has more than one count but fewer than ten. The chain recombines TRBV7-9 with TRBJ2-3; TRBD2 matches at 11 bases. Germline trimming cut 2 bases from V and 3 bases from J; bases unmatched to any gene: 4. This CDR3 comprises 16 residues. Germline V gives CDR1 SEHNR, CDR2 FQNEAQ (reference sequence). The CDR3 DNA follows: TGTGCCAGCAGCTTATTAGCGGGAGGGCCGACAGATACGCAGTATTTT. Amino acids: CASSLLAGGPTDTQYF.

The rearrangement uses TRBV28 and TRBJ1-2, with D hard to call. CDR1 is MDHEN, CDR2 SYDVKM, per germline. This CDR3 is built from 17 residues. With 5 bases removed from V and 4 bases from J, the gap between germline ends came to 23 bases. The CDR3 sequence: CASSTGPFGPVLYGYTF. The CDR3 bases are TGTGCCAGCAGTACCGGACCTTTTGGACCGGTACTCTATGGCTACACCTTC.

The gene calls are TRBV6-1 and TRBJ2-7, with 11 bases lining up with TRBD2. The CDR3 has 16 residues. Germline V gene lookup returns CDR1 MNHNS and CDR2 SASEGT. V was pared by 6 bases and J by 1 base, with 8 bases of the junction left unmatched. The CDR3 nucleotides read TGTGCCAGCAGACCACCCTCTAGCGGGAGGTCCTACGAGCAGTACTTC. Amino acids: CASRPPSSGRSYEQYF.